This T cell receptor beta chain was documented in a study of blood T cell repertoires in COVID-19. Study at large: Acute-phase and convalescent COVID-19 samples originated in the United States, Italy and Spain. T cells, B-cell-depleted T cells, or PBMCs provided the cDNA or gDNA that served as material.

The CDR3 runs to 18 residues. With 2 bases clipped from V and 8 bases from J, the junction kept 13 bases outside the gene matches. Per the germline V gene, CDR1 is PRHDT and CDR2 is FYEKMQ (reference sequence). Original handling: Amplified reference gene primers provided the basis for estimating nucleated cell counts. The table came from immunoSEQ multiplex PCR; TCRdb's copy has only in-frame clones and leaves some out. That table furnishes V, J and clone size, whereas the DNA furnished D and trimming. The sample has 240,000 or so clones, 75% to 90% seen once. The TCR originated in a woman in her fifties or sixties with active or convalescent COVID-19. The chain links TRBV13 to TRBJ2-1; 12 nucleotides agree with TRBD2. Material: peripheral blood. CDR3 sequence (DNA): TGTGCCAGCAGCTTAATAGGGCCTAGCGGGGGGGCCTTTGATGAGCAGTTCTTC. It translates to CASSLIGPSGGAFDEQFF.